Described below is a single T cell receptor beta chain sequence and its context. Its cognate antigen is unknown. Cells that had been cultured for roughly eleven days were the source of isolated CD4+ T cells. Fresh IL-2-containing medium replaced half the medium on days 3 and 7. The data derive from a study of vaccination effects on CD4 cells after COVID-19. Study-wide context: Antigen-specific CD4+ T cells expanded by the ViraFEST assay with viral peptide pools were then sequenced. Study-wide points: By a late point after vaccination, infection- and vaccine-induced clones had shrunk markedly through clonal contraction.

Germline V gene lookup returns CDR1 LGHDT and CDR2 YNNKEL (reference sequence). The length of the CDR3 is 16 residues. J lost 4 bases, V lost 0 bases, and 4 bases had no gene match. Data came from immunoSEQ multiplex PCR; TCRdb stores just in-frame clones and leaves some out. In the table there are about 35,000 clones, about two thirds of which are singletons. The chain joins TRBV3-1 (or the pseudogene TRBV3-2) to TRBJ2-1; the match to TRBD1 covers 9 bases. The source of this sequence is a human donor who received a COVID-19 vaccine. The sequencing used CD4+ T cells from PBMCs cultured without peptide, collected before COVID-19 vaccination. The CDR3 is CASSQDGTGRYNEQFF. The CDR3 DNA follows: TGTGCCAGCAGCCAAGATGGGACAGGGCGTTACAATGAGCAGTTCTTC.